One sample yielded the 28 T cell receptor beta chains listed below, sequenced in a study of T cells in Graves' hyperthyroidism and ophthalmopathy. TCR beta CDR3 region amplification was performed from RNA transcripts. Carried out on the TCR CDR3, a first-round RT-PCR used the HTBI primer set. TCRdb re-analysed the multiplex PCR reads in MiXCR, keeping a single row per CDR3 protein. Altogether fewer than 450,000 distinct CDR3 sequences are present, about a sixth being singletons, with the ten largest covering around a third. Material for sequencing was blood. These receptors were obtained from a woman in her twenties or thirties with Graves' hyperthyroidism that later progressed to Graves' ophthalmopathy.

This chain uses TRBV12-3 or TRBV12-4 with TRBJ2-5; D is unresolved. Trimming cost V 3 bases and J 7 bases, with 12 bases left between them. CDR3 length: 13 residues. The CDR3 is CASSLGHLGTQYF. DNA for the CDR3: TGTGCCAGCAGTTTGGGTCATTTAGGGACCCAGTACTTC.

There are many counts of this clonotype. This chain connects TRBV7-9 to TRBJ2-7; TRBD1 matches at 7 bases. The germline CDR1 and CDR2 sequences are SEHNR and FQNEAQ (reference sequence). Trimming removed 3 bases from V and 5 bases from J; junction bases left unmatched: 7. This CDR3 has 14 amino acids. This chain's CDR3 is CASSLDRSSDEQYF. CDR3 DNA: TGTGCCAGCAGCTTGGACAGGTCTTCCGACGAGCAGTACTTC.

CDR3 amino acids: CSAWVSGGWGQPQHF. The CDR3 DNA sequence: TGCAGTGCTTGGGTTTCAGGGGGCTGGGGTCAGCCCCAGCATTTT. The chain carries TRBV20-1 and TRBJ1-5; 8 nucleotides line up with TRBD1. The CDR3 loop spans 15 amino acids. Looked up from germline, CDR1 is DFQATT and CDR2 is SNEGSKA (reference sequence). The junction had 12 bases not matched to a gene; V was cut back by 5 bases and J by 6 bases.

In its sample, this clonotype was seen once. The genes are TRBV5-1 and TRBJ1-3; TRBD1 agrees at 11 bases. CDR3 length: 17 amino acids. With V trimmed by 5 bases and J by 2 bases, 9 bases remained unmatched. The germline gives CDR1 SGHRS, CDR2 YFSETQ. The CDR3: CASRWTGGVSAGNTIYF. The DNA for the CDR3 is TGCGCCAGCAGGTGGACAGGGGGCGTATCAGCTGGAAACACCATATATTTT.

In this sample, this clonotype turned up many times. The chain uses TRBV14 and TRBJ1-6, with D perhaps matching TRBD1 (5 bases). This CDR3 has 21 residues. Trimming stripped 3 bases from V and 0 bases from J, with 24 bases between. CDR1 and CDR2 (germline): SGHDN, FVKESK. The CDR3 sequence is CASSHHYSRASLSSYNSPLHF. The CDR3 bases are TGTGCCAGCAGCCATCACTATAGCAGGGCCAGCCTTAGCTCCTATAATTCACCCCTCCACTTT. The complete variable domain, with remaining parts taken from reference TRBV14 and TRBJ1-6, reads EAGVTQFPSHSVIEKGQTVTLRCDPISGHDNLYWYRRVMGKEIKFLLHFVKESKQDESGMPNNRFLAERTGGTYSTLKVQPAELEDSGVYFCASSHHYSRASLSSYNSPLHFGNGTRLTVT.

This chain connects TRBV5-5 to TRBJ1-4, with D uncertain. The CDR3 consists of 14 residues. The V gene lost 6 bases and the J gene lost 4 bases, with 13 bases spanning the gap. Germline V lookup: CDR1 SGHKS, CDR2 YYEKEE (reference sequence). This CDR3 is CASNLTEFNEKLFF. The CDR3 bases are TGTGCCAGCAATTTGACGGAATTTAATGAAAAACTGTTTTTT.

CDR3: CASSEDLNTEAFF. In nucleotides, the CDR3 is TGCGCCAGCAGTGAGGACTTGAACACTGAAGCTTTCTTT. The J gene is TRBJ1-1, the V gene TRBV10-1; no reliable D call. The CDR3 sequence is 13 residues long. The germline gives CDR1 WNHNN, CDR2 SYGVQD (reference sequence). V was clipped by 2 bases and J by 0 bases, with 4 bases between them.

The chain employs TRBV11-2 and TRBJ1-3, with unresolved D. CDR3 length: 16 residues. The germline V gene encodes CDR1 SGHAT and CDR2 FQNNGV. V lost 7 bases to trimming and J lost 7 bases, with 23 bases between them. This chain's CDR3 is CASTTFRGGGSNTIYF. CDR3 DNA: TGTGCCAGCACCACTTTCCGAGGCGGCGGTTCGAACACCATATATTTT. The whole variable domain, remainder taken from reference TRBV11-2 and TRBJ1-3, is EAGVAQSPRYKIIEKRQSVAFWCNPISGHATLYWYQQILGQGPKLLIQFQNNGVVDDSQLPKDRFSAERLKGVDSTLKIQPAKLEDSAVYLCASTTFRGGGSNTIYFGEGSWLTVV.

The chain recombines TRBV5-6 with TRBJ2-7, with 9 bases fitting TRBD1. The ends lost 4 bases at V and 5 bases at J; junction bases unmatched: 7. Germline V lookup: CDR1 SGHDT, CDR2 YYEEEE. The CDR3 has 14 amino acids. DNA for the CDR3: TGTGCCAGCAGCGGGGGGACAGGGTTCAACGAGCAGTACTTC. Its protein is CASSGGTGFNEQYF.

This clonotype came up a few times. The chain carries TRBV5-8 and TRBJ1-2; TRBD1 aligns across 12 bases. This CDR3 comprises 17 residues. Trimming took 1 base from V and 4 from J; bases not matched to a gene: 8. Germline V gene sequence: CDR1 SGHTS, CDR2 YDEGEE. CDR3 in DNA: TGTGCCAGCAGCTTGCGGGACAGGGGGCGGATCGGCTATGGCTACACCTTC. This translates into CASSLRDRGRIGYGYTF. The full variable domain, rest sourced from reference TRBV5-8 and TRBJ1-2, is EAGVTQSPTHLIKTRGQQATLRCSPISGHTSVYWYQQALGLGLQFLLWYDEGEERNRGNFPPRFSGRQFPNYSSELNVNALELEDSALYLCASSLRDRGRIGYGYTFGSGTRLTVV.

This clonotype was counted at least ten times. V gene TRBV5-6 combines with J gene TRBJ1-2; D is unresolved. The CDR3 is made up of 13 amino acids. In germline, CDR1 is SGHDT, CDR2 YYEEEE. The V gene lost 1 base and the J gene lost 8 bases, with 12 bases spanning the gap. The chain's CDR3 is CASSLWSSGGYTF. Written as DNA, the CDR3 is TGTGCCAGCAGCTTGTGGTCCTCTGGAGGCTACACCTTC.

The chain couples TRBV5-4 to TRBJ1-3; D is unresolved. From germline, CDR1 is SGHNT and CDR2 YYREEE (reference sequence). Trimming removed 2 bases at V and 0 bases at J, with 9 bases between. The CDR3 consists of 15 residues. The CDR3 region has the DNA TGTGCCAGCAGCTTTTGGGCAGACTCTGGAAACACCATATATTTT. This gives the protein CASSFWADSGNTIYF.

This clonotype showed up many times. The V and J genes are TRBV19 and TRBJ1-5; tentatively, D is TRBD1 (5 bases). Germline CDR1 is LNHDA and CDR2 is SQIVND (reference sequence). The CDR3 sequence is 13 residues long. V was shortened by 3 bases and J by 7 bases, with 10 bases between the two germline ends. The DNA for the CDR3 is TGTGCCAGTAGTATGCAGGGAGGCCAGCCCCAGCATTTT. Protein product: CASSMQGGQPQHF.

There are many counts of this clonotype. The rearrangement uses TRBV7-8 and TRBJ2-7, with TRBD2 identical over 9 bases. The germline V gene has CDR1 SGHVS and CDR2 FQNEAQ. CDR3 length: 13 residues. V lost 5 bases to trimming and J lost 5 bases; unmatched junction nucleotides: 4. CDR3 bases: TGTGCCAGCAGCGCGGGGGGGCCCGACGAGCAGTACTTC. This sequence encodes CASSAGGPDEQYF. The complete variable domain, with remaining parts taken from reference TRBV7-8 and TRBJ2-7, reads GAGVSQSPRYKVAKRGQDVALRCDPISGHVSLFWYQQALGQGPEFLTYFQNEAQLDKSGLPSDRFFAERPEGSVSTLKIQRTQQEDSAVYLCASSAGGPDEQYFGPGTRLTVT.

This clonotype came up many times. The genes are TRBV28 and TRBJ2-3, with D perhaps matching TRBD1 (5 bases). The V gene's germline CDR1 is MDHEN and CDR2 SYDVKM. The CDR3 covers 17 residues. Trimming shortened V by 6 bases and J by 6 bases, and 25 bases separated the two germline ends. CDR3 loop: CASSSWGRLPVGDTQYF. The CDR3 DNA follows: TGTGCCAGCAGCTCTTGGGGCCGCCTTCCGGTGGGGGATACGCAGTATTTT.

Only a few counts were recorded for this clonotype. This rearrangement joins TRBV4-1 to TRBJ2-1, with D possibly matching TRBD2 (6 bases). Trimming shortened V by 3 bases and J by 8 bases, and 14 bases separated the two germline ends. The germline gives CDR1 MGHRA, CDR2 YSYEKL. CDR3 size: 14 residues. The CDR3 sequence: CASSHRTSIDEQFF. CDR3 in DNA: TGCGCCAGCAGCCATCGAACTAGCATCGATGAGCAGTTCTTC.

This clonotype was detected ten times or more. V usage is TRBV28 and J usage is TRBJ2-3; tentatively, D is TRBD2 (7 bases). Per the germline V gene, CDR1 is MDHEN and CDR2 is SYDVKM. V lost 6 bases and J lost 5, with 33 bases in between. CDR3 length: 20 residues. Here the CDR3 reads CASSLDIHDLGGAMKDTQYF. The CDR3 nucleotides are TGTGCCAGCAGCCTGGACATCCATGATCTGGGGGGGGCTATGAAAGATACGCAGTATTTT.

The chain is built from TRBV12-3 or TRBV12-4 and TRBJ2-1; the match to TRBD2 covers 8 bases. V gave up 5 bases and J gave up 2 bases; unmatched junction bases: 5. CDR3 length equals 15 residues. CDR3 loop: CASSADSGTYNEQFF. Here the CDR3 DNA reads TGTGCCAGCAGTGCAGATAGCGGGACCTACAATGAGCAGTTCTTC.

V and J are TRBV11-1 and TRBJ2-1; D gene ambiguous. V dropped 5 bases and J dropped 8 bases, with 19 bases sitting between them. The germline CDR1 and CDR2 sequences are SGHAT and FQDESV (reference sequence). The CDR3 is 15 amino acids. CDR3 nucleotide sequence: TGTGCCAGCAGCGTTGAGAGTTCGCCGGTCGATGAGCAGTTCTTC. This codes for CASSVESSPVDEQFF.

This chain joins TRBV7-8 and TRBJ1-6; no clear D. The ends were cut back, 10 bases at V and 7 bases at J, with 11 bases in the middle. CDR3 size: 12 residues. The germline CDR1 and CDR2 sequences are SGHVS and FQNEAQ. The CDR3 DNA follows: TGTGCCATCCGGGAGAGAAATTCACCCCTCCACTTT. This codes for CAIRERNSPLHF. Full variable domain (outside the CDR3, taken from reference TRBV7-8 and TRBJ1-6): GAGVSQSPRYKVAKRGQDVALRCDPISGHVSLFWYQQALGQGPEFLTYFQNEAQLDKSGLPSDRFFAERPEGSVSTLKIQRTQQEDSAVYLCAIRERNSPLHFGNGTRLTVT.

The table lists this clonotype with many counts. The CDR3 reads CAISDSSDPRETQYF. The CDR3 bases are TGTGCCATCAGTGACAGTAGTGACCCTCGGGAAACCCAGTACTTC. The rearrangement links TRBV10-3 to TRBJ2-5; possibly TRBD2 for D (5 bases). The CDR3 is 15 residues long. In germline, CDR1 is ENHRY, CDR2 SYGVKD. Between the trimmed V and J ends, which lost 3 bases and 8 bases, there was a span of 19 bases.

The chain couples TRBV12-3 or TRBV12-4 to TRBJ2-7; no clear D. The CDR3 contains 14 residues. The V end was cut by 3 bases, the J end by 3 bases, with 12 bases between. The CDR3 DNA sequence: TGTGCCAGCAGTTTGTCGGGTTCGTTCTACGAGCAGTACTTC. This gives the protein CASSLSGSFYEQYF.

V and J are TRBV5-1 and TRBJ1-1; TRBD1 matches 8 bases. From germline, CDR1 is SGHRS and CDR2 YFSETQ. The CDR3 loop spans 15 amino acids. V dropped 0 bases and J dropped 4; count of bases not matched to a gene: 5. Here the CDR3 reads CASSLDRGVGTEAFF. CDR3 in DNA: TGCGCCAGCAGCTTGGACAGGGGGGTAGGCACTGAAGCTTTCTTT.

Details on this clonotype: This may be a read error: a much more frequent sequence differs by one nucleotide. This chain uses TRBV25-1 with TRBJ1-5, with 8 bases lining up with TRBD1. Germline V gene lookup returns CDR1 MGHDK and CDR2 SYGVNS. V lost 4 bases and J lost 3; bases outside the gene matches: 11. The CDR3 spans 17 residues. The CDR3 sequence: CASSGVWDRFNNQPQHF. Written as DNA, the CDR3 is TGTGCCAGCAGTGGGGTATGGGACAGGTTTAACAATCAGCCCCAGCATTTT.

This clonotype appeared many times. V gene TRBV28 combines with J gene TRBJ2-5; D gene ambiguous. Deletions cut 1 base from V and 1 base from J, with 7 bases between. Germline CDR1 MDHEN, CDR2 SYDVKM. This CDR3 has 14 residues. This chain's CDR3 is CASSLSATQETQYF. As DNA, the CDR3 is TGTGCCAGCAGTTTATCAGCAACCCAAGAGACCCAGTACTTC.

In this sample, this clonotype turned up a few times. V is TRBV3-1 and J is TRBJ1-1, with unresolved D. The V gene's germline CDR1 is LGHDT and CDR2 YNNKEL (reference sequence). This CDR3 comprises 13 residues. Trimming took off 0 bases at V and 0 bases at J, with 2 bases between the two ends. The CDR3 spells CASSQDLNTEAFF. The CDR3 region has the DNA TGTGCCAGCAGCCAAGATTTGAACACTGAAGCTTTCTTT. Full variable domain (outside the CDR3, taken from reference TRBV3-1 and TRBJ1-1): DTAVSQTPKYLVTQMGNDKSIKCEQNLGHDTMYWYKQDSKKFLKIMFSYNNKELIINETVPNRFSPKSPDKAHLNLHINSLELGDSAVYFCASSQDLNTEAFFGQGTRLTVV.

This clonotype has a handful of counts. The chain links TRBV6-4 to TRBJ2-5; TRBD1 is a possible D gene (5 bases). Per germline, CDR1 MRHNA and CDR2 SNTAGT. The germline V and J ends were trimmed by 3 bases and 2 bases, with 16 bases remaining between them. The CDR3 runs to 16 residues. CDR3 loop: CASSDVQGHDQETQYF. The CDR3 bases are TGTGCCAGCAGTGATGTGCAGGGCCATGATCAAGAGACCCAGTACTTC.

This clonotype was seen a handful of times. CDR3 in amino acids: CSARGLSATNEKLFF. As DNA, the CDR3 is TGCAGTGCTAGGGGACTTTCAGCAACTAATGAAAAACTGTTTTTT. This chain connects TRBV20-1 to TRBJ1-4, with D perhaps TRBD1 (5 bases). From germline, CDR1 is DFQATT and CDR2 SNEGSKA (reference sequence). The CDR3 is made up of 15 amino acids. V was trimmed by 3 bases and J by 0 bases, leaving 11 bases between them.